The clone carrying this T cell receptor (beta chain) was found once. What it binds is unknown. Libraries were prepared by immunoSEQ multiplex PCR; TCRdb keeps only in-frame clonotypes and omits some of them. The table lists more than 85,000 clones, around 89% of them singletons, with under 1.5% in the top ten. The data were obtained in a study of cytomegalovirus exposure and HLA in healthy donors. Study overall: The platform used for the approximately 130 validation repertoires matched that of the approximately 710 first-cohort repertoires, a later analysis reported.

Overall study findings and caveats: The study recorded about 150 TCR beta chains that were cytomegalovirus-associated. A subsequent analysis found that TCR clusters from the first cohort also tended to co-occur in the approximately 130 validation repertoires, with roughly 95% of cluster scores above 0.

With 5 bases removed from V and 4 bases from J, the gap between germline ends came to 12 bases. Germline V CDR1 and CDR2: SGHDT, YYEEEE. The CDR3 runs to 13 residues. The donors were part of the validation cohort, which consisted of under 150 subjects and was separate from the first cohort of 670 or so subjects. The sequenced sample consisted of PBMCs. This sequence originates from a woman under 40 in good health and CMV-seropositive. V gene TRBV5-6 combines with J gene TRBJ1-2; possible D gene TRBD1, 5 bases. The CDR3, as DNA: TGTGCCAGCAGTTACGACAGTGTCTATGGCTACACCTTC. Protein product: CASSYDSVYGYTF. The whole variable domain, remainder taken from reference TRBV5-6 and TRBJ1-2, is DAGVTQSPTHLIKTRGQQVTLRCSPKSGHDTVSWYQQALGQGPQFIFQYYEEEERQRGNFPDRFSGHQFPNYSSELNVNALLLGDSALYLCASSYDSVYGYTFGSGTRLTVV.